These T cell receptor beta chains were read from a single sample in a study of CD8 T cells in Susac syndrome. MiXCR, applied by TCRdb to the immunoSEQ multiplex PCR reads, yields one record per CDR3 protein. This sample has around 110,000 distinct CDR3 sequences; roughly 95% occur once, and the top ten carry approximately 0.15%. Input material: CD4+ T cells from PBMCs. The receptor source for this set is a human donor with Susac syndrome. Each CDR3 is given with its conserved first and last residue. The listing skips clone size in some rows; elsewhere it reads once, few, many or a size class.

>TRBV11-1|.|TRBJ1-4
CASSLRRGYEKLFF
>TRBV30|.|TRBJ1-1
CAWSTRGGNTEAFF
>TRBV5-1|.|TRBJ1-1
CASSRKTGVNTEAFF
>TRBV19|.|TRBJ2-5
CASSSRLGTLYQETQYF
>TRBV25-1|once|TRBJ2-3
CASSDRPSSGRADTQYF
>TRBV4-1|.|TRBJ2-7
CASSPTLGRLYEQYF
>TRBV20-1|.|TRBJ1-4
CSARDLGVKSEKLFF
>TRBV9|.|TRBJ2-1
CASSLSGNVGNEQFF
>TRBV20-1|.|TRBJ2-1
CSARRTSENEQFF
>TRBV7-9|.|TRBJ1-2
CASIPYRVYGYTF
>TRBV12-3/TRBV12-4|.|TRBJ1-1
CASRALGRNTEAFF
>TRBV29-1|.|TRBJ2-7
CSVLIPGLASEQYF
>TRBV30|.|TRBJ2-1
CAWRRDRYNEQFF
>TRBV6-1|.|TRBJ1-1
CASSRGHLTEAFF
>TRBV9|.|TRBJ1-2
CASKGGDYGYTF
>TRBV5-1|.|TRBJ1-1
CASRFFDSPNTEAFF
>TRBV18|.|TRBJ2-3
CASSPQGASDTQYF
>TRBV29-1|.|TRBJ1-1
CSVETGGAEAFF
>TRBV5-1|.|TRBJ2-5
CASSTGLAGGETQYF
>TRBV20-1|.|TRBJ2-7
CSARPGTAYEQYF
>TRBV6-5|.|TRBJ2-7
CASSLTEGYEQYF
>TRBV23-1|.|TRBJ1-5
CASSQPGTGYLVGNQPQHF
>TRBV5-1|.|TRBJ2-7
CASSAGPGSYEQYF
>TRBV4-1|.|TRBJ2-1
CASSQETRTANEQFF
>TRBV23-1|.|TRBJ1-5
CASQLEGEPDWCQPQHF
>TRBV6-1|.|TRBJ1-1
CASSEIRGTEAFF
>TRBV5-4|few|TRBJ1-1
CASSLDRNTEAFF
>TRBV5-1|.|TRBJ2-5
CASSSPIKGQETQYF
>TRBV3-1|.|TRBJ1-1
CASSQHRGTEAFF
>TRBV5-4|.|TRBJ2-3
CASSGGLAGAAPTRTDTQYF
>TRBV24-1|.|TRBJ2-1
CATSAPSGSLNEQFF
>TRBV7-6|.|TRBJ2-7
CASSYSGNSAEQYF
>TRBV3-1|.|TRBJ2-5
CASSQVPPSSRGGETQYF
>TRBV29-1|.|TRBJ1-1
CSVGQAFHHTEAFF
>TRBV27|once|TRBJ1-1
CASSLAPAPRYTEAFF
>TRBV4-2|.|TRBJ2-2
CASSQDPENTGELFF
>TRBV20-1|.|TRBJ1-5
CSAATSGHSNQPQHF
>TRBV15|.|TRBJ1-2
CATSRYRGDGYGYTF
>TRBV2|.|TRBJ1-1
CASRVDGLTEAFF
>TRBV24-1|.|TRBJ1-2
CATSGLDGYTF
>TRBV19|.|TRBJ2-5
CASSLKGRQETQYF
>TRBV20-1|.|TRBJ2-3
CSGVSTDTQYF
>TRBV5-1|.|TRBJ2-5
CASSWGTSGRASQETQYF
>TRBV5-5|.|TRBJ1-1
CASSLVVGARNTEAFF